These 11 T cell receptor beta chains were sequenced from one sample in a study of cytomegalovirus exposure and HLA in healthy donors. With 60 Vbeta and 13 Jbeta primers, the PCR was carried out. Sequencing was performed with immunoSEQ multiplex PCR; in TCRdb, only in-frame clones are kept and a portion is missing. The repertoire holds approximately 190,000 clones, with roughly four fifths as singletons. The sequencing sample was made of PBMCs. The receptors derive from a woman younger than 30 in good health and CMV-seronegative.

The chain links TRBV9 to TRBJ2-1; perhaps TRBD2 as D (6 bases). Trimming shortened V by 2 bases and J by 2 bases, and 11 bases separated the two germline ends. The germline CDR1 and CDR2 sequences are SGDLS and YYNGEE. This CDR3 is 15 amino acids long. The CDR3 loop is CASSVGGTTYNEQFF. In DNA form, the CDR3 reads TGTGCCAGCAGCGTCGGCGGGACCACCTACAATGAGCAGTTCTTC. Looking up the rest from reference TRBV9 and TRBJ2-1 gives the full variable domain: DSGVTQTPKHLITATGQRVTLRCSPRSGDLSVYWYQQSLDQGLQFLIQYYNGEERAKGNILERFSAQQFPDLHSELNLSSLELGDSALYFCASSVGGTTYNEQFFGPGTRLTVL.

This chain links TRBV7-9 with TRBJ1-5, with TRBD1 identical over 7 bases. Germline lookup yields CDR1 SEHNR and CDR2 FQNEAQ (reference sequence). CDR3 length equals 15 residues. The J segment lost 1 base and the V segment lost 5 bases, leaving 5 bases of the junction unmatched. In nucleotides, the CDR3 is TGTGCCAGCAGCATAGGACAGGCCAGCAATCAGCCCCAGCATTTT. Encoded protein: CASSIGQASNQPQHF. Variable domain in full (rest from reference TRBV7-9 and TRBJ1-5): DTGVSQNPRHKITKRGQNVTFRCDPISEHNRLYWYRQTLGQGPEFLTYFQNEAQLEKSRLLSDRFSAERPKGSFSTLEIQRTEQGDSAMYLCASSIGQASNQPQHFGDGTRLSIL.

The chain has TRBV7-8 and TRBJ1-2; no clear D gene. Trimming removed 1 base at V and 11 bases at J, with 26 bases between. The germline V gene encodes CDR1 SGHVS and CDR2 FQNEAQ. The CDR3 covers 17 residues. CDR3 nucleotides: TGTGCCAGCAGCTTAGTCCGCCCCGGACTCGGGGAGATCGGTTACACCTTC. The encoded protein is CASSLVRPGLGEIGYTF.

The chain has TRBV11-2 and TRBJ1-2, with D perhaps matching TRBD1 (6 bases). V lost 5 bases, J lost 5 bases, and 15 bases lay in between. The CDR3 spans 14 residues. Looked up from germline, CDR1 is SGHAT and CDR2 is FQNNGV. For the CDR3, the DNA is TGTGCCAGCAGCGCACAAGGACAGATTTATGGCTACACCTTC. This sequence encodes CASSAQGQIYGYTF. The full variable domain, with the rest looked up from reference TRBV11-2 and TRBJ1-2, is EAGVAQSPRYKIIEKRQSVAFWCNPISGHATLYWYQQILGQGPKLLIQFQNNGVVDDSQLPKDRFSAERLKGVDSTLKIQPAKLEDSAVYLCASSAQGQIYGYTFGSGTRLTVV.

This rearrangement joins TRBV18 to TRBJ2-1; 7 nucleotides agree with TRBD2. Looked up from germline, CDR1 is KGHSH and CDR2 is LQKENI. V was clipped by 2 bases and J by 7 bases; unmatched bases: 8. This CDR3 is 15 amino acids long. The CDR3 protein is CASSPYSGVGNEQFF. The CDR3 DNA sequence: TGTGCCAGCTCACCATACAGCGGGGTTGGGAATGAGCAGTTCTTC.

This chain uses TRBV7-6 with TRBJ2-1; D perhaps matches TRBD2 (6 bases). V lost 5 bases, J lost 9 bases, and 17 bases lay in between. This CDR3 comprises 14 residues. Germline CDR1 is SGHVS and CDR2 is FNYEAQ. The CDR3 DNA reads as TGTGCCAGCAGCCTGTCCCCTACTAGCTTTGAGCAGTTCTTC. It codes for CASSLSPTSFEQFF.

This chain joins TRBV6-6 and TRBJ1-5, with 7 bases lining up with TRBD1. This CDR3 region has 14 residues. The germline V gene encodes CDR1 MNHNY and CDR2 SVGAGI (reference sequence). V trimming: 7 bases; J trimming: 7 bases; junction bases outside the gene matches: 10. The CDR3 here is CASKALQGQQPQHF. Written as DNA, the CDR3 is TGTGCCAGCAAGGCTCTACAGGGGCAACAGCCCCAGCATTTT.

The V gene is TRBV30, the J gene TRBJ2-6; D possibly corresponds to TRBD2 (6 bases). V dropped 3 bases and J dropped 5 bases, with 14 bases sitting between them. Per germline, CDR1 GTSNPN and CDR2 SVGIG (reference sequence). There are 15 residues in the CDR3. The CDR3 protein is CAWRGGASRANVLTF. CDR3 DNA sequence: TGTGCCTGGAGAGGAGGGGCTTCTCGGGCCAACGTCCTGACTTTC.

This clone turned up a few times. The chain uses TRBV14 and TRBJ1-1, with D tentatively TRBD1 (5 bases). The CDR3 contains 16 residues. Germline CDR1 reads SGHDN; CDR2 reads FVKESK. V dropped 0 bases and J dropped 1 base, with 12 bases sitting between them. CDR3 sequence: CASSQDREDKNTEAFF. Written as DNA, the CDR3 is TGTGCCAGCAGCCAAGATCGGGAGGACAAGAACACTGAAGCTTTCTTT.

The gene calls are TRBV30 and TRBJ2-7; 14 bases are a match to TRBD2. There are 16 residues in the CDR3. With V trimmed by 4 bases and J by 4 bases, 9 bases remained unmatched. The germline CDR1 and CDR2 sequences are GTSNPN and SVGIG (reference sequence). The CDR3 sequence is CAWILVGTSGSYEQYF. The CDR3 DNA follows: TGTGCCTGGATACTCGTCGGGACTAGCGGGAGTTACGAGCAGTACTTC.

The genes are TRBV7-9 and TRBJ2-1, with TRBD2 matching 10 bases. The length of the CDR3 is 14 residues. CDR1 is SEHNR and CDR2 is FQNEAQ in the germline V gene (reference sequence). The ends lost 5 bases at V and 5 bases at J; junction bases unmatched: 3. CDR3: CASSPGTSDNEQFF. The CDR3 DNA sequence: TGTGCCAGCAGCCCCGGGACTAGCGACAATGAGCAGTTCTTC.